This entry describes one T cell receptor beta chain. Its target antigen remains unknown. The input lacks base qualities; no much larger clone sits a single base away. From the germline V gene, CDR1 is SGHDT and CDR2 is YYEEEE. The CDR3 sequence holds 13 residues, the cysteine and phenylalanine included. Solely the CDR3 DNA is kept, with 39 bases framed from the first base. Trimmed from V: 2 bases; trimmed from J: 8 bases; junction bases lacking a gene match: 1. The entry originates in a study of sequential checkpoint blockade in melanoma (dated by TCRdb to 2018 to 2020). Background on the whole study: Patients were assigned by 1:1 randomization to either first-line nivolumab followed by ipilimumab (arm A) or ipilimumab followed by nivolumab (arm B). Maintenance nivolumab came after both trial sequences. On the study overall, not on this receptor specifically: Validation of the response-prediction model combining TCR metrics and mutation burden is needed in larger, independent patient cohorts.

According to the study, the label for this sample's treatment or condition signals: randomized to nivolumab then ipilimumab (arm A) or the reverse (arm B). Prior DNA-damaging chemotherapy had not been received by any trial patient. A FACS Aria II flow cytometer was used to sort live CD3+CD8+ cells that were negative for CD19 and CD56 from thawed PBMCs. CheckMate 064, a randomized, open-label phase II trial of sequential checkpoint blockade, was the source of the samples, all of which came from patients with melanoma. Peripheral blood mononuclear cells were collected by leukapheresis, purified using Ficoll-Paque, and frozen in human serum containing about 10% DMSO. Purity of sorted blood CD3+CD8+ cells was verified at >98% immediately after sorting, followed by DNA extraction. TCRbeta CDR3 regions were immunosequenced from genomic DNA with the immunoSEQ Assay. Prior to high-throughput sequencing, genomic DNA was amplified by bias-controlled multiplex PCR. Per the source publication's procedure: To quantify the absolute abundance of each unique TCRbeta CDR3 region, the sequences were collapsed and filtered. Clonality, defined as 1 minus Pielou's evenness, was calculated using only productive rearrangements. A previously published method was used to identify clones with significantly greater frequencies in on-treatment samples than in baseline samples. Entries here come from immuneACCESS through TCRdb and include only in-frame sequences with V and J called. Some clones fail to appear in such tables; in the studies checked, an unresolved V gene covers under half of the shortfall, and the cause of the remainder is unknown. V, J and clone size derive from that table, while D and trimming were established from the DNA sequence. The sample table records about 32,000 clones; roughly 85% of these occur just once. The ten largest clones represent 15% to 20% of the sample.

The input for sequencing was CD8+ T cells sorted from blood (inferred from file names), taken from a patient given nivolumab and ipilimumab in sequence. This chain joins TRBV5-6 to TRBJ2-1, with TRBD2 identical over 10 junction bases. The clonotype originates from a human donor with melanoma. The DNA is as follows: TGTGCCAGCAGCTTAGCGGGAGGGTATGAGCAGTTCTTC. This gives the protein CASSLAGGYEQFF.